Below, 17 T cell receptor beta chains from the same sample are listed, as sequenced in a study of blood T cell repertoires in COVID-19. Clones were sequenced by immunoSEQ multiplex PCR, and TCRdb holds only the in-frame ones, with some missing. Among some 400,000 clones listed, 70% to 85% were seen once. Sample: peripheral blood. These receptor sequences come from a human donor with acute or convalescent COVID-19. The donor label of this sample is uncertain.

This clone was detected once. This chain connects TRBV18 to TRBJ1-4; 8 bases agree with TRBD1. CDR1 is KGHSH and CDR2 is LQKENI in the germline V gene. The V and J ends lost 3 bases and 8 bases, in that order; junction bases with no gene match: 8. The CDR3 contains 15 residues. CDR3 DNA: TGTGCCAGCTCACCTACACGGACAGGGAGGGAAAAACTGTTTTTT. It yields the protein CASSPTRTGREKLFF.

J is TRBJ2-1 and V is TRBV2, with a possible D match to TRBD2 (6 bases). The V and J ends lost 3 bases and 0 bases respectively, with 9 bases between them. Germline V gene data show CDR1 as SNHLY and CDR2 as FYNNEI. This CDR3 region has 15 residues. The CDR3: CASSDAGSSYNEQFF. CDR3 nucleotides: TGTGCCAGCAGTGATGCGGGGAGCTCCTACAATGAGCAGTTCTTC.

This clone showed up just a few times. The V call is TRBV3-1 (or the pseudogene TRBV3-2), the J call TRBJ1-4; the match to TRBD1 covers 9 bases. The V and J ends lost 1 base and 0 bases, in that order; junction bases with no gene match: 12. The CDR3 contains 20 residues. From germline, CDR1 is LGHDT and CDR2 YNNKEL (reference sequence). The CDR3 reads CASSQARTGVPLATNEKLFF. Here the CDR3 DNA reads TGTGCCAGCAGCCAAGCCCGGACAGGGGTCCCCCTTGCAACTAATGAAAAACTGTTTTTT.

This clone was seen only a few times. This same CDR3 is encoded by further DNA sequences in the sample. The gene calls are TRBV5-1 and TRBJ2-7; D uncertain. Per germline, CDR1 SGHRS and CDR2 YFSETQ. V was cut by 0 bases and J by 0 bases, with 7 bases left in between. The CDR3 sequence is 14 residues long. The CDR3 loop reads CASSLVVSSYEQYF. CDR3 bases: TGCGCCAGCAGCTTGGTGGTCAGCTCCTACGAGCAGTACTTC.

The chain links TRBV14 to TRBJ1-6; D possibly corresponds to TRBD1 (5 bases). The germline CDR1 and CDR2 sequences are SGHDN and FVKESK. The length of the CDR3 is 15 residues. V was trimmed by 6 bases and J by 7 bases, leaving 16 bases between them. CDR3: CASRPSGGRNSPLHF. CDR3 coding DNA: TGTGCCAGCAGGCCCAGTGGGGGGAGGAATTCACCCCTCCACTTT.

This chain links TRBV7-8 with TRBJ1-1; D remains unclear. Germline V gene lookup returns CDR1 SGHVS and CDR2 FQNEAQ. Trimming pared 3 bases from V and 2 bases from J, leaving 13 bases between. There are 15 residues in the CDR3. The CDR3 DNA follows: TGTGCCAGCAGCTTCAGAACGGGGAAAAACACTGAAGCTTTCTTT. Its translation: CASSFRTGKNTEAFF.

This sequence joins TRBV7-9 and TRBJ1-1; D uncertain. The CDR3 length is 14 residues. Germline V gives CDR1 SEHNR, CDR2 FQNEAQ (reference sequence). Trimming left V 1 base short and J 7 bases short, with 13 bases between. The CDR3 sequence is CASSLGGTRREAFF. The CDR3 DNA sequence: TGTGCCAGCAGCTTAGGTGGAACCAGGCGTGAAGCTTTCTTT.

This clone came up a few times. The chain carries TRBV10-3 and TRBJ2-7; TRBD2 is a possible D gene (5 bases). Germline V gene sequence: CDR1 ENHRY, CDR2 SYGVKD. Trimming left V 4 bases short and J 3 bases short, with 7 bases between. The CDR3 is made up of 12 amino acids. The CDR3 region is CAISGSGYEQYF. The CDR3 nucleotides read TGTGCCATCAGTGGAAGCGGCTACGAGCAGTACTTC.

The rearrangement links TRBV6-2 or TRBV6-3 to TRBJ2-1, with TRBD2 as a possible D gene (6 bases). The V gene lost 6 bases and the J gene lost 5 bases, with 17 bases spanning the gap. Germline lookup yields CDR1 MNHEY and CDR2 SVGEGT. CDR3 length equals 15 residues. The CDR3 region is CASSPLGLSNNEQFF. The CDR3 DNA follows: TGTGCCAGCAGCCCCCTCGGACTATCCAACAATGAGCAGTTCTTC.

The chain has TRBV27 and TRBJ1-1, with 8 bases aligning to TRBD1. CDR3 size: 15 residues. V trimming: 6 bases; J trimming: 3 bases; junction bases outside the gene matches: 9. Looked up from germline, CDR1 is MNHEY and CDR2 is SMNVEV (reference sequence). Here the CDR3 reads CASSRQGQGDTEAFF. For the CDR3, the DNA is TGTGCCAGCAGCCGACAGGGGCAGGGAGACACTGAAGCTTTCTTT.

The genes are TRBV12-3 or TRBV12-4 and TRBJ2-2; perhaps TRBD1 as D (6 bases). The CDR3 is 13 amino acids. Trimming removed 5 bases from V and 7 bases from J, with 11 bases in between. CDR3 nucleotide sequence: TGTGCCAGCAGTAACAGGGTGAACGGGGAGCTGTTTTTT. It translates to CASSNRVNGELFF.

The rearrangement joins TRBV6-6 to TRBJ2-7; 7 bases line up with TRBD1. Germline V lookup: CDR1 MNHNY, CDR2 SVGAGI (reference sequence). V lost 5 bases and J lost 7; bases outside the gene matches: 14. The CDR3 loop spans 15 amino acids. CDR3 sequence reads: CASSPRQGTPREQYF. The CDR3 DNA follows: TGTGCCAGCAGTCCCCGACAGGGTACCCCACGGGAGCAGTACTTC.

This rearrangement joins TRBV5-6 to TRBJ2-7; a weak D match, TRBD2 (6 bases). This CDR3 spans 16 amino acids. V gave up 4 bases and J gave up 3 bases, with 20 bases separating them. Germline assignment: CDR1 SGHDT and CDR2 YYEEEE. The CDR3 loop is CASSRLWGVHSYEQYF. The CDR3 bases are TGTGCCAGCAGCCGATTATGGGGGGTTCACAGCTACGAGCAGTACTTC. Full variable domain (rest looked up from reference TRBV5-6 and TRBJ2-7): DAGVTQSPTHLIKTRGQQVTLRCSPKSGHDTVSWYQQALGQGPQFIFQYYEEEERQRGNFPDRFSGHQFPNYSSELNVNALLLGDSALYLCASSRLWGVHSYEQYFGPGTRLTVT.

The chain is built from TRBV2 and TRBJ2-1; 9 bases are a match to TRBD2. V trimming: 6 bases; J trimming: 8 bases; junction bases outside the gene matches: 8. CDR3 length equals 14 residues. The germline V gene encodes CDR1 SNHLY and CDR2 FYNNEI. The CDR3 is CASRRASGAYEQFF. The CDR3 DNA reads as TGTGCCAGCAGGCGGGCTAGCGGGGCCTATGAGCAGTTCTTC.

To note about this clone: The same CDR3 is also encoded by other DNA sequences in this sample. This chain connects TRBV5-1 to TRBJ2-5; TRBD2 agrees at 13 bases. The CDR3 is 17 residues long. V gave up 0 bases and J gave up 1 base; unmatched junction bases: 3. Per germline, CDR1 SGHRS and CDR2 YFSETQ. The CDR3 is CASSLGGTSGAQETQYF. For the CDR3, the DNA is TGCGCCAGCAGCTTGGGCGGGACTAGCGGGGCCCAAGAGACCCAGTACTTC.

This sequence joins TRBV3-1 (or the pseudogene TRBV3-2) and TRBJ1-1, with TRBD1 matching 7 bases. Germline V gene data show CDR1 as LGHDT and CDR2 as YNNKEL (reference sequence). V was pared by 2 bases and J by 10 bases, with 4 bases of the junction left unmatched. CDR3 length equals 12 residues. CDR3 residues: CASSQLQGGAFF. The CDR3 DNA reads TGTGCCAGCAGCCAACTCCAGGGGGGAGCTTTCTTT.

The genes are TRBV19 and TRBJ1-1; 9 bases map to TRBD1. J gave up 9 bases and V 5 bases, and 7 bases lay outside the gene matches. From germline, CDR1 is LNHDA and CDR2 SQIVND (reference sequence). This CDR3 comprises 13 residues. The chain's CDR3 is CASSDRGGSKAFF. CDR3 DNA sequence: TGTGCCAGTAGTGACAGGGGGGGAAGTAAAGCTTTCTTT.